These T cell receptor beta chains were read from a single sample in a study of shared clonotypes between healthy human individuals. Profiled with immunoSEQ multiplex PCR; TCRdb holds only in-frame clones, not every one. The sample contains roughly 200,000 clones, approximately 70% of which appear only once. What was sequenced was memory CD4+ T cells sorted from blood. The source is a man aged 25 to 40 in good health. Both conserved end residues are part of each CDR3. The D gene is left open where the match is weak. A row's size may be missing; if present it is once, few, many or a size class.

j_call cdr3_length d_call clone_size v_call cdr3_nt cdr3_aa
TRBJ1-4 16 TRBD1 many TRBV7-9 TGTGCCAGCAGCCACCTACCTGGACAGGGTGATGAAAAACTGTTTTTT CASSHLPGQGDEKLFF
TRBJ2-2 14 - - TRBV9 TGTGCCAGTAATAGGGTTCACGACACCGGGGAGCTGTTTTTT CASNRVHDTGELFF
TRBJ2-1 14 TRBD2 - TRBV10-2 TGCGCCAGCAGCCGAGCGGGAGTGATTAATGAGCAGTTCTTC CASSRAGVINEQFF
TRBJ2-1 14 - - TRBV18 TGTGCCAGCTCACCTAGTAGCTCCTACAATGAGCAGTTCTTC CASSPSSSYNEQFF
TRBJ2-5 15 TRBD1 - TRBV2 TGTGCCAGCAGTGATAGGGGACAGCTGCAAGAGACCCAGTACTTC CASSDRGQLQETQYF
TRBJ2-1 14 TRBD1 - TRBV29-1 TGCAGCGCTGCATCGGGACAGGTGGTCAATGAGCAGTTCTTC CSAASGQVVNEQFF
TRBJ1-2 15 - - TRBV6-5 TGTGCCAGCAGTTACGTCAGGGGCGATCCCTATGGCTACACCTTC CASSYVRGDPYGYTF
TRBJ2-2 16 TRBD1 - TRBV5-4 TGTGCCAGCAGCCCCCACGGGACAGGGAGAACCGGGGAGCTGTTTTTT CASSPHGTGRTGELFF
TRBJ2-4 15 - - TRBV7-8 TGTGCCAGCAGCTTAGCCCCCCAAACCAAAAACATTCAGTACTTC CASSLAPQTKNIQYF
TRBJ1-1 14 TRBD1 - TRBV2 TGTGCCAGCATCAGACAGGGAATCGGCACTGAAGCTTTCTTT CASIRQGIGTEAFF
TRBJ2-3 15 - - TRBV15 TGTGCCACCAGCAGAGGGGGTTCTAGCACAGATACGCAGTATTTT CATSRGGSSTDTQYF
TRBJ2-2 16 - - TRBV6-5 TGTGCCAGCAGTTATGAAAGGGTATCTCGTTCCGGGGAGCTGTTTTTT CASSYERVSRSGELFF
TRBJ2-1 14 - few TRBV6-5 TGTGCCAGCCGGATGAGTGCGCGCCGCAATGAGCAGTTCTTC CASRMSARRNEQFF
TRBJ2-3 13 - - TRBV10-3 TGTGCCATCAATCTTGTGTTCGGGGATACGCAGTATTTT CAINLVFGDTQYF
TRBJ2-7 13 - few TRBV11-2 TGTGCCAGCAGCTTAGCCAGGGCCTACGAGCAGTACTTC CASSLARAYEQYF
TRBJ1-2 14 TRBD1 - TRBV7-2 TGTGCCAGCAGCTTTTACAGGGGCGGGTATGGCTACACCTTC CASSFYRGGYGYTF
TRBJ1-5 14 TRBD1 few TRBV6-1 TGTGCCAGTACCGACAGGGTTAGCAATCAGCCCCAGCATTTT CASTDRVSNQPQHF
TRBJ1-5 12 - - TRBV10-1 TGCGCCACCGGGGACGGCAATCAGCCCCAGCATTTT CATGDGNQPQHF
TRBJ2-4 15 TRBD1 - TRBV5-4 TGTGCCAGCAGCTTGCGGCGACAGGGGGGGGACATTCAGTACTTC CASSLRRQGGDIQYF
TRBJ2-3 14 - - TRBV4-1 TGCGCCAGCAGCCCTGCCCCCGATACGGATACGCAGTATTTT CASSPAPDTDTQYF
TRBJ1-5 14 TRBD1 - TRBV7-9 TGTGCCAGCAGCCAGACAGGGATGGACCAGCCCCAGCATTTT CASSQTGMDQPQHF
TRBJ2-2 12 - once TRBV29-1 TGCAGCGTTGAAGTGAAGTTCGGGGAGCTGTTTTTT CSVEVKFGELFF
TRBJ2-7 13 - few TRBV19 TGTGCCAGTAGTATTGGCAGGAGAGACGAGCAGTACTTC CASSIGRRDEQYF
TRBJ1-4 15 - - TRBV5-5 TGTGCCAGCAGCCCCTCCTCAGGGCCTAATGAAAAACTGTTTTTT CASSPSSGPNEKLFF
TRBJ2-3 14 - once TRBV7-9 TGTGCCAGCAGCCCTAGCCGCAATGCGGATACGCAGTATTTT CASSPSRNADTQYF
TRBJ2-1 15 - - TRBV29-1 TGCAGCGTTGTAGGGTCAGAAAATTCCTACAATGAGCAGTTCTTC CSVVGSENSYNEQFF
TRBJ1-1 13 - few TRBV28 TGTGCCAGCAGTTCACGAGGGGACACTGAAGCTTTCTTT CASSSRGDTEAFF
TRBJ2-3 14 - - TRBV5-6 TGTGCCAGCAGCTTGCAGACTAGTGCAGATACGCAGTATTTT CASSLQTSADTQYF
TRBJ2-6 17 - few TRBV19 TGTGCCAGTAGTATACCCATCGGCAGGGCTGGGGCCAACGTCCTGACTTTC CASSIPIGRAGANVLTF
TRBJ1-1 14 - - TRBV2 TGTGCCAGCAGTGTGGTTTCCGAGGGGACTGAAGCTTTCTTT CASSVVSEGTEAFF
TRBJ2-5 15 - - TRBV5-6 TGTGCCAGCAGCCCGGAGGCTAGCTATCAAGAGACCCAGTACTTC CASSPEASYQETQYF
TRBJ2-2 17 - once TRBV6-1 TGTGCCAGCAGTGAAAGGCACTTCGGTGCGAACACCGGGGAGCTGTTTTTT CASSERHFGANTGELFF
TRBJ1-4 16 - - TRBV4-2 TGTGCCAGCAGCCAATCCAACAGCGCAACTAATGAAAAACTGTTTTTT CASSQSNSATNEKLFF
TRBJ2-1 14 TRBD1 - TRBV11-2 TGTGCCAGCAGCTGGGACAGGGTTGGGAATGAGCAGTTCTTC CASSWDRVGNEQFF
TRBJ2-2 16 - - TRBV6-6 TGTGCCAGCAGACCCCCCGACAGAACGAACACCGGGGAGCTGTTTTTT CASRPPDRTNTGELFF
TRBJ1-5 12 - - TRBV7-9 TGTGCCAGCAGCTTAGACATTCAGCCCCAGCATTTT CASSLDIQPQHF
TRBJ1-5 14 TRBD1 - TRBV19 TGTGCCAGTAGTACCGGACAGGTGTTTCAGCCCCAGCATTTT CASSTGQVFQPQHF
TRBJ2-2 14 - - TRBV5-4 TGTGCCAGCAGAAAGACAGTGAACACCGGGGAGCTGTTTTTT CASRKTVNTGELFF
TRBJ1-5 15 - - TRBV2 TGTGCCAGCAGTAGGGAGGGATCTGGCAATCAGCCCCAGCATTTT CASSREGSGNQPQHF
TRBJ1-4 15 TRBD1 - TRBV5-1 TGCGCCAGCAGCTCACAGGGGGCAACTAATGAAAAACTGTTTTTT CASSSQGATNEKLFF
TRBJ1-1 13 - - TRBV29-1 TGCAGCGTTGACGGGGCCGTTGGCACTGAAGCTTTCTTT CSVDGAVGTEAFF
TRBJ1-5 15 - - TRBV2 TGTGCCAGCAGTGTAGGTAGTACTTATATCTCTAACCAGCATTTT CASSVGSTYISNQHF
TRBJ2-3 12 - few TRBV5-1 TGCGCCAGCAGCATTAGCACAGATACGCAGTATTTT CASSISTDTQYF
TRBJ2-1 16 - - TRBV5-6 TGTGCCAGCAGCTTGGGGAGGGTAACTGGATACAATGAGCAGTTCTTC CASSLGRVTGYNEQFF
TRBJ2-7 13 TRBD1 - TRBV11-2 TGTGCCAGCAGCTCTTACAGGGGGTACGAGCAGTACTTC CASSSYRGYEQYF
TRBJ2-1 15 TRBD1 few TRBV7-3 TGTGCCAGCAGCAATCTCCGACAGGGAAGGAATGAGCAGTTCTTC CASSNLRQGRNEQFF
TRBJ2-7 12 - - TRBV4-1 TGCGCCAGCAGCCAAGGTCAACGCGAGCAGTACTTC CASSQGQREQYF
TRBJ1-1 14 - many TRBV5-4 TGTGCCAGCAGCTTGTATCGTGGGGGGACTGAAGCTTTCTTT CASSLYRGGTEAFF
TRBJ2-3 11 - - TRBV6-4 TGTGCCAGCAGTGACAAATATACGCAGTATTTT CASSDKYTQYF
TRBJ2-7 15 TRBD1 - TRBV29-1 TGCAGCGCCGGGACAGGGGTGGGGCATGGGAATGAGCAGTACTTC CSAGTGVGHGNEQYF